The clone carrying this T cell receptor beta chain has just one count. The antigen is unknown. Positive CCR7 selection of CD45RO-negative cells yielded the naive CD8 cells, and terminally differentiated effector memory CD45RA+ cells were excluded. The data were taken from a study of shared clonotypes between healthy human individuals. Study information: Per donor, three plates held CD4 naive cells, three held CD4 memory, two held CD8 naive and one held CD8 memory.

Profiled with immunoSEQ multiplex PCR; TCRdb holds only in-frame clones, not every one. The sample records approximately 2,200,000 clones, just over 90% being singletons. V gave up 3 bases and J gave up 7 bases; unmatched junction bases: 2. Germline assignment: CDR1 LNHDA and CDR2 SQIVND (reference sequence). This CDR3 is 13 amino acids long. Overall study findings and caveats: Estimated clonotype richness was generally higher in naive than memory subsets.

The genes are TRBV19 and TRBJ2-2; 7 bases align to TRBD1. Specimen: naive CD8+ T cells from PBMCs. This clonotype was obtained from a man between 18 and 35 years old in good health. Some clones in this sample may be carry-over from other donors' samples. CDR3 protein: CASSMRGRGELFF. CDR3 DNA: TGTGCCAGTAGTATGAGGGGGCGCGGGGAGCTGTTTTTT.